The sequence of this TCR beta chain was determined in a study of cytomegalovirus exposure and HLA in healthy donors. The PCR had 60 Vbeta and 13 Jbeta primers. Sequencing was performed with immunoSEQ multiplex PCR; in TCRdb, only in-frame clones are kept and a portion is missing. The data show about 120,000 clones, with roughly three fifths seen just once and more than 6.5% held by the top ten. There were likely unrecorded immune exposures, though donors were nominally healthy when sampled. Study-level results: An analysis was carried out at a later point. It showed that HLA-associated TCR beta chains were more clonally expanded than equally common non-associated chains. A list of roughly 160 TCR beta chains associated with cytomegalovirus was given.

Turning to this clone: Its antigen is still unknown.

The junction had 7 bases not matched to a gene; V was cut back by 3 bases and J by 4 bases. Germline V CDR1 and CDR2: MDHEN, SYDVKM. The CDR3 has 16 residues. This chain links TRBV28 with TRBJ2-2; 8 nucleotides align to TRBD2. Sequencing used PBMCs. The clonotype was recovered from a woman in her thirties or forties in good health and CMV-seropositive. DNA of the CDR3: TGTGCCAGCAGTTTCGGCGGGAGGCGGGGCACCGGGGAGCTGTTTTTT. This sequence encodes CASSFGGRRGTGELFF.